This entry lists 2 T cell receptor beta chains sequenced from one sample in a study of Graves' ophthalmopathy and Graves' hyperthyroidism. The authors amplified TCR beta CDR3 regions, and they did so from RNA transcripts for repertoire sequencing. First-round RT-PCR used HTBI primers; second-round multiplex PCR followed. TCRdb itself ran the multiplex PCR reads through MiXCR, one entry per CDR3 protein. The sample shows about 14,000 distinct CDR3 sequences, about 50% of them seen only once. The sequencing sample was made of peripheral blood. The receptors originated from a woman aged 25 to 39 with Graves' ophthalmopathy.

Turning to this clonotype: The CDR3 does not end in the conserved phenylalanine or tryptophan, so this is likely a read error. The V call is TRBV10-3, the J call TRBJ1-2, with TRBD1 as a possible D gene (5 bases). Germline assignment: CDR1 ENHRY and CDR2 SYGVKD. This CDR3 contains 14 residues. V was trimmed by 7 bases and J by 8 bases, leaving 20 bases between them. The DNA for the CDR3 is TGTGCCATCAAGTGGGTTTCCCATTCAGGGGGCTACACCCTC. Protein: CAIKWVSHSGGYTL.

Regarding this clonotype: A junction boundary mismatches the germline segment, possibly from a read error. V gene TRBV11-3 combines with J gene TRBJ2-7; no definite D call. Germline-derived CDR1 and CDR2 are SGHNT and YENEEA. CDR3 length: 13 residues. Here the CDR3 reads CASTLAPRYEQYF. CDR3 sequence (DNA): TGTGCCAGCACCTTAGCACCCAGGTACGAGCAGTACTTC.